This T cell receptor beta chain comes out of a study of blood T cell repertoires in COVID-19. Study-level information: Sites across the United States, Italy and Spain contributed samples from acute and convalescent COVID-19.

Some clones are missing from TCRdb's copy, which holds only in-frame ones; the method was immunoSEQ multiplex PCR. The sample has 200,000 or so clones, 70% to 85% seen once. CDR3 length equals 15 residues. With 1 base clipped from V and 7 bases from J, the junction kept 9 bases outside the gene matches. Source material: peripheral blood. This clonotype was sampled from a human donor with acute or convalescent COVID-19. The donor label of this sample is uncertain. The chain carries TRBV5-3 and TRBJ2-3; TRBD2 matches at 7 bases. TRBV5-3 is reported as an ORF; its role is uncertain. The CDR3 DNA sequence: TGTGCCAGAAGCTTGCCTGGCGGGAGTAGGAATACGCAGTATTTT. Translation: CARSLPGGSRNTQYF.